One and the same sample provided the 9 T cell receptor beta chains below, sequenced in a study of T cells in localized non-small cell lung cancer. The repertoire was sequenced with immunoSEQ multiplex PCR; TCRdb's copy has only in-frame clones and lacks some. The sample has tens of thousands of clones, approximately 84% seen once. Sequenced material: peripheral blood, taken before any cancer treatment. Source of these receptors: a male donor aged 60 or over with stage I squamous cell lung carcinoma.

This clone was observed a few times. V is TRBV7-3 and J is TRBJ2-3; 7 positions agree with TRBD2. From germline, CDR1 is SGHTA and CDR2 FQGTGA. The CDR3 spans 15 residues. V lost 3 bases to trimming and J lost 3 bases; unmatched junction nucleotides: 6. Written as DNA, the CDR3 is TGTGCCAGCAGCTTTGGTAGCGGGCGTACAGATACGCAGTATTTT. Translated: CASSFGSGRTDTQYF.

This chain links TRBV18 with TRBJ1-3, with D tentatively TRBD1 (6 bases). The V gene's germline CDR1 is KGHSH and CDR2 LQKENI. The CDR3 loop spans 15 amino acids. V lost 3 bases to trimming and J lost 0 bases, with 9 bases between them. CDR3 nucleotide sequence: TGTGCCAGCTCACCGGGACACATCTCTGGAAACACCATATATTTT. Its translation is CASSPGHISGNTIYF.

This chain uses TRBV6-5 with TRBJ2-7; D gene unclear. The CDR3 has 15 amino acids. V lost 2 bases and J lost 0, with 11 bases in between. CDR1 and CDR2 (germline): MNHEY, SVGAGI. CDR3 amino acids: CASSYGSPGSYEQYF. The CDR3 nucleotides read TGTGCCAGCAGTTACGGCAGCCCAGGCTCCTACGAGCAGTACTTC.

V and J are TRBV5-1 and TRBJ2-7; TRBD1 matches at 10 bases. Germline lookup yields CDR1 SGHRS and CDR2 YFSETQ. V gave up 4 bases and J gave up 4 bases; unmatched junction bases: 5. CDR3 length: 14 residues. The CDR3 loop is CASSNRQGAYEQYF. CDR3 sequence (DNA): TGCGCCAGCAGCAACCGACAGGGGGCTTACGAGCAGTACTTC.

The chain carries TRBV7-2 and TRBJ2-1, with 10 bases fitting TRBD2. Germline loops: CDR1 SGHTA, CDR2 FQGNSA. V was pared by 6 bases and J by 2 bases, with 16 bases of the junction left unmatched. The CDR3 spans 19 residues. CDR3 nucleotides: TGTGCCAGCAGACCCCGACCCCTAGCGGGAGAGGGGGCCTACAATGAGCAGTTCTTC. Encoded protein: CASRPRPLAGEGAYNEQFF.

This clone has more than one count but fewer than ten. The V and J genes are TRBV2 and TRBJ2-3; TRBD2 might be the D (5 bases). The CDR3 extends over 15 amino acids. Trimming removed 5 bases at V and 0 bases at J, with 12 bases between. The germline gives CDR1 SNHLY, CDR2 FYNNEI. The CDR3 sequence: CASSWQRTSTDTQYF. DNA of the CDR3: TGTGCCAGCAGTTGGCAGAGGACTAGCACAGATACGCAGTATTTT. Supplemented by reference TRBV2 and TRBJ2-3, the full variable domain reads EPEVTQTPSHQVTQMGQEVILRCVPISNHLYFYWYRQILGQKVEFLVSFYNNEISEKSEIFDDQFSVERPDGSNFTLKIRSTKLEDSAMYFCASSWQRTSTDTQYFGPGTRLTVL.

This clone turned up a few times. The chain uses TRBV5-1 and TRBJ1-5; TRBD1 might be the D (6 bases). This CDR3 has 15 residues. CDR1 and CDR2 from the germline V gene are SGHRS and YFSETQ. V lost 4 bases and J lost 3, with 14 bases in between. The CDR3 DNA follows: TGCGCCAGCAGCAAGGGGGGGACATCCAATCAGCCCCAGCATTTT. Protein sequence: CASSKGGTSNQPQHF.

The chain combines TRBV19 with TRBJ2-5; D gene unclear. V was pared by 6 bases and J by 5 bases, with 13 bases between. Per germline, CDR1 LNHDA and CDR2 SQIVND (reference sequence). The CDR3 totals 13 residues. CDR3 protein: CASSGGGRETQYF. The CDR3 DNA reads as TGTGCCAGTAGCGGTGGCGGCAGGGAGACCCAGTACTTC.

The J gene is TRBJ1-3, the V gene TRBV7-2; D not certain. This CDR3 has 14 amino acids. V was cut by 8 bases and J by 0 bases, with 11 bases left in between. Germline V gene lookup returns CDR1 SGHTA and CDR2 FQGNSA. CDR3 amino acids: CASSAVNSGNTIYF. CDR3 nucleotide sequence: TGTGCCAGCTCCGCCGTTAACTCTGGAAACACCATATATTTT.